A selection of T cell receptor beta chains follows, all from one sample in a study of blood T cell repertoires in COVID-19. Here immunoSEQ multiplex PCR was the method, and the copy in TCRdb shows in-frame clones only, minus some. Here the sample spans 200,000 to 250,000 clones, approximately 81% being singletons. Material: peripheral blood. These receptors all stem from a woman older than 75 with acute or convalescent COVID-19. Both conserved end residues are part of each CDR3. Fields, in order: CDR3 protein, V gene, J gene.

CDR3 protein: CASSLISEAFF; V gene: TRBV6-5; J gene: TRBJ1-1
CDR3 protein: CASSLVAARGAFF; V gene: TRBV7-2; J gene: TRBJ1-1
CDR3 protein: CASNLHGAGYEQYF; V gene: TRBV5-6; J gene: TRBJ2-7
CDR3 protein: CASSELGIGTQYF; V gene: TRBV7-9; J gene: TRBJ2-3
CDR3 protein: CASRGQLNYGYTF; V gene: TRBV19; J gene: TRBJ1-2
CDR3 protein: CASITGEGKGGLLSSGNTIYF; V gene: TRBV10-1; J gene: TRBJ1-3
CDR3 protein: CASSQGSGGYEQYF; V gene: TRBV4-1; J gene: TRBJ2-7
CDR3 protein: CASSTSGTPRGIPNSPLHF; V gene: TRBV27; J gene: TRBJ1-6
CDR3 protein: CASSYLGQANTEAFF; V gene: TRBV6-5; J gene: TRBJ1-1
CDR3 protein: CASRGQGGNTIYF; V gene: TRBV19; J gene: TRBJ1-3
CDR3 protein: CASSQSGGRETQYF; V gene: TRBV18; J gene: TRBJ2-5
CDR3 protein: CASSPRLSSGGINEQFF; V gene: TRBV18; J gene: TRBJ2-1
CDR3 protein: CASSLTVSGNTIYF; V gene: TRBV7-2; J gene: TRBJ1-3
CDR3 protein: CASSFGLGGQYF; V gene: TRBV7-2; J gene: TRBJ2-7
CDR3 protein: CASSSLDRARPRDGYTF; V gene: TRBV19; J gene: TRBJ1-2
CDR3 protein: CASSPWTAYEQYF; V gene: TRBV18; J gene: TRBJ2-7
CDR3 protein: CASSLGPSRQVDTQYF; V gene: TRBV7-6; J gene: TRBJ2-3
CDR3 protein: CASSFLGQPQHF; V gene: TRBV28; J gene: TRBJ1-5
CDR3 protein: CASSSGQGNYEQYF; V gene: TRBV5-1; J gene: TRBJ2-7
CDR3 protein: CASSLEMGREQYF; V gene: TRBV5-1; J gene: TRBJ2-7
CDR3 protein: CASSLMPSGNTDTQYF; V gene: TRBV7-3; J gene: TRBJ2-3
CDR3 protein: CASSRDRDNEQFF; V gene: TRBV5-5; J gene: TRBJ2-1
CDR3 protein: CASSIQRQMNEQFF; V gene: TRBV19; J gene: TRBJ2-1
CDR3 protein: CASSIRGIGNQPQHF; V gene: TRBV19; J gene: TRBJ1-5
CDR3 protein: CASSDGDNQPQHF; V gene: TRBV18; J gene: TRBJ1-5
CDR3 protein: CASSYTGQGADYEQYF; V gene: TRBV6-6; J gene: TRBJ2-7
CDR3 protein: CAWTVWGGGYGYTF; V gene: TRBV30; J gene: TRBJ1-2
CDR3 protein: CASSEGPGGGQPQHF; V gene: TRBV2; J gene: TRBJ1-5
CDR3 protein: CATSDLQTGRQQGTHIQYF; V gene: TRBV24-1; J gene: TRBJ2-4
CDR3 protein: CASSLTSANTEAFF; V gene: TRBV5-1; J gene: TRBJ1-1
CDR3 protein: CSVWTGHEQYF; V gene: TRBV29-1; J gene: TRBJ2-7
CDR3 protein: CASSRTRNTEAFF; V gene: TRBV7-8; J gene: TRBJ1-1
CDR3 protein: CASSHRTANYGYTF; V gene: TRBV3-1/TRBV3-2; J gene: TRBJ1-2